These 24 T cell receptor beta chains came from one sample sequenced in a study of blood T cell repertoires in COVID-19 (dated by TCRdb to the early 2020s). The library was prepared using the immunoSEQ multiplex PCR assay. TCRdb retrieved this table from immuneACCESS and kept in-frame rearrangements only. Not all clones are present; in checked studies, unresolved V genes account for under half, and no reason is known for the remainder. In this sample the table shows roughly 240,000 clones, around 90% of which occur a single time. Clones ranked in the top ten supply 0.87% of the sample. The sequenced sample was PBMCs or T cells enriched from blood (not recorded which). All receptors come from a man aged 45-65 years who had been exposed to COVID-19.

A single count supports this clone. The chain recombines TRBV28 with TRBJ2-7; the match to TRBD2 covers 10 bases. The CDR3 is 15 residues long. CDR1 and CDR2 (germline): MDHEN, SYDVKM. J lost 3 bases, V lost 6 bases, and 8 bases had no gene match. CDR3: CASSLSGGALYEQYF. The CDR3 DNA sequence: TGTGCCAGCAGCTTAAGCGGGGGGGCCCTCTACGAGCAGTACTTC. Full variable domain (remainder filled in from reference TRBV28 and TRBJ2-7): DVKVTQSSRYLVKRTGEKVFLECVQDMDHENMFWYRQDPGLGLRLIYFSYDVKMKEKGDIPEGYSVSREKKERFSLILESASTNQTSMYLCASSLSGGALYEQYFGPGTRLTVT.

A single count supports this clone. The chain uses TRBV10-3 and TRBJ2-6; weak D call: TRBD1 (7 bases). CDR1 is ENHRY and CDR2 is SYGVKD in the germline V gene. V lost 3 bases and J 0 bases, leaving 18 bases between the germline ends. The CDR3 sequence is 19 residues long. CDR3 amino acids: CAISDWAGQKSSGANVLTF. CDR3 in DNA: TGTGCCATCAGTGATTGGGCGGGACAGAAATCCTCTGGGGCCAACGTCCTGACTTTC.

Concerning this clone itself: One end of the junction is discordant with germline, which a read error may explain. J is TRBJ1-5 and V is TRBV5-4; D may be TRBD1 (6 bases). The germline V gene encodes CDR1 SGHNT and CDR2 YYREEE (reference sequence). The length of the CDR3 is 16 residues. CDR3 region: CASSSWGRNSAREGNF. CDR3 DNA: TGTGCCAGCAGCTCTTGGGGGCGGAACAGCGCTCGGGAGGGGAATTTT.

The chain links TRBV7-9 to TRBJ1-4; no clear D gene. This CDR3 contains 15 residues. The V gene's germline CDR1 is SEHNR and CDR2 FQNEAQ (reference sequence). V dropped 3 bases and J dropped 5 bases, with 13 bases sitting between them. DNA for the CDR3: TGTGCCAGCAGCTTTAATGCGCTCCGGAATGAAAAACTGTTTTTT. This gives the protein CASSFNALRNEKLFF.

The chain uses TRBV24-1 and TRBJ2-2; 11 positions match TRBD2. The V gene's germline CDR1 is KGHDR and CDR2 SFDVKD. Losses at the gene ends were 5 bases for V and 5 bases for J; bases not matched to a gene: 0. CDR3 length: 14 amino acids. Here the CDR3 DNA reads TGTGCCACCAGTGGACTAGCGGGAACCGGGGAGCTGTTTTTT. It is translated as CATSGLAGTGELFF.

V is TRBV9 and J is TRBJ2-1; no firm D call. CDR3 size: 15 residues. CDR1 SGDLS and CDR2 YYNGEE come from the germline V gene. The V end lost 0 bases, the J end lost 7 bases, and 14 bases lay between the germline ends. This CDR3 reads CASSVEVGSWNEQFF. The CDR3 nucleotides are TGTGCCAGCAGCGTAGAGGTGGGCTCTTGGAATGAGCAGTTCTTC.

This clone was seen just once. This chain uses TRBV5-8 with TRBJ1-4; D is ambiguous. The CDR3 totals 14 residues. The V gene's germline CDR1 is SGHTS and CDR2 YDEGEE. Between the trimmed V and J ends, which lost 7 bases and 7 bases, there was a span of 17 bases. The CDR3 coding sequence is TGTGCCAGCGCCCAGACTGGAATAGGTGAAAAACTGTTTTTT. It encodes CASAQTGIGEKLFF.

The chain links TRBV19 to TRBJ1-5; tentatively, D is TRBD1 (5 bases). The CDR3 covers 13 residues. Germline V lookup: CDR1 LNHDA, CDR2 SQIVND (reference sequence). With 6 bases removed from V and 7 bases from J, the gap between germline ends came to 13 bases. The DNA for the CDR3 is TGTGCCAGTAGCGACAGAGGCGCACAGCCCCAGCATTTT. It specifies CASSDRGAQPQHF.

J is TRBJ1-4 and V is TRBV19; TRBD1 matches at 8 bases. The CDR3 length is 14 residues. Germline-derived CDR1 and CDR2 are LNHDA and SQIVND (reference sequence). With 7 bases clipped from V and 5 bases from J, the junction kept 6 bases outside the gene matches. The CDR3 DNA is TGTGCCAGTATCGGACAGGGAGGGAATGAAAAACTGTTTTTT. Protein: CASIGQGGNEKLFF.

V gene TRBV5-1 combines with J gene TRBJ1-5, with D possibly TRBD1 on 6 matching bases. The CDR3 sequence is 13 residues long. The germline V gene encodes CDR1 SGHRS and CDR2 YFSETQ. Trimming cost V 2 bases and J 7 bases, with 10 bases left between them. In DNA form, the CDR3 reads TGCGCCAGCAGCTTCAGGGGCGACCAGCCCCAGCATTTT. Its translation is CASSFRGDQPQHF.

The gene calls are TRBV5-1 and TRBJ2-7; TRBD1 matches 7 bases. The CDR3 runs to 14 residues. Per germline, CDR1 SGHRS and CDR2 YFSETQ. Trimming removed 2 bases from V and 7 bases from J; junction bases left unmatched: 9. The CDR3, as DNA: TGCGCCAGCAGCTTCGACAGGGCTCGTTTGGAGCAGTACTTC. Translation gives CASSFDRARLEQYF.

V and J are TRBV6-5 and TRBJ1-1; D ambiguous. The CDR3 totals 14 residues. The germline V gene has CDR1 MNHEY and CDR2 SVGAGI. The V end lost 6 bases, the J end lost 1 base, and 12 bases lay between the germline ends. CDR3 in amino acids: CASSLGVPNTEAFF. The CDR3, as DNA: TGTGCCAGCAGCCTCGGTGTCCCGAACACTGAAGCTTTCTTT.

V gene TRBV7-2 combines with J gene TRBJ2-7, with 13 bases identical to TRBD2. After removal of 5 bases from V and 9 bases from J, the junction contained 13 bases not matched to a gene. Germline CDR1 reads SGHTA; CDR2 reads FQGNSA. This CDR3 spans 16 amino acids. The chain's CDR3 is CASSPAPTSGGAGQYF. Written as DNA, the CDR3 is TGTGCCAGCAGCCCCGCCCCCACTAGCGGGGGGGCGGGGCAGTACTTC.

The CDR3, as DNA: TGCGCCAGCAGCTTTGGGGCCCACCCTGGGGCCAACGTCCTGACTTTC. It yields the protein CASSFGAHPGANVLTF. The chain joins TRBV5-1 to TRBJ2-6; possible D gene TRBD1, 5 bases. The CDR3 extends over 16 amino acids. Trimming removed 2 bases at V and 2 bases at J, with 11 bases between. Germline CDR1 reads SGHRS; CDR2 reads YFSETQ.

The chain links TRBV7-8 to TRBJ1-1, with D uncertain. This CDR3 comprises 15 residues. V lost 5 bases and J 0 bases, leaving 13 bases between the germline ends. CDR1 is SGHVS, CDR2 FQNEAQ, per germline. The CDR3 spells CASSRPEGMNTEAFF. Written as DNA, the CDR3 is TGTGCCAGCAGCCGCCCCGAGGGTATGAACACTGAAGCTTTCTTT.

This sequence joins TRBV18 and TRBJ1-3, with D unclear. Germline V gives CDR1 KGHSH, CDR2 LQKENI. V lost 5 bases and J 0 bases, leaving 11 bases between the germline ends. The CDR3 consists of 15 residues. CDR3: CASSIGGSSGNTIYF. The CDR3 region has the DNA TGTGCCAGCTCAATAGGAGGCTCCTCTGGAAACACCATATATTTT.

V and J are TRBV6-5 and TRBJ2-1; the match to TRBD1 covers 8 bases. The V gene end was trimmed by 8 bases and the J gene end by 6 bases; junction bases not matched to a gene: 12. CDR1 and CDR2 from the germline V gene are MNHEY and SVGAGI. The CDR3 contains 15 residues. The CDR3 is CASEPLDRERNEQFF. DNA for the CDR3: TGTGCCAGCGAACCTCTGGACAGGGAGCGCAATGAGCAGTTCTTC.

This chain joins TRBV27 and TRBJ1-2; D may be TRBD1 (6 bases). CDR3 length equals 14 residues. The V and J ends lost 6 bases and 4 bases respectively, with 15 bases between them. Germline V lookup: CDR1 MNHEY, CDR2 SMNVEV (reference sequence). CDR3 loop: CASRATGHTYGYTF. The DNA for the CDR3 is TGTGCCAGCAGGGCAACAGGGCACACCTATGGCTACACCTTC.

The V call is TRBV5-1, the J call TRBJ1-1; D gene uncertain. CDR1 is SGHRS and CDR2 is YFSETQ in the germline V gene. This CDR3 is built from 14 residues. Deletions cut 4 bases from V and 6 bases from J, with 16 bases between. The CDR3 bases are TGCGCCAGCAGCGAGGAGGGAGTTAAGCCTGAAGCTTTCTTT. This codes for CASSEEGVKPEAFF.

The rearrangement joins TRBV18 to TRBJ1-2, with D perhaps TRBD1 (6 bases). This CDR3 spans 14 amino acids. Germline-derived CDR1 and CDR2 are KGHSH and LQKENI. V was shortened by 5 bases and J by 3 bases, with 13 bases between the two germline ends. The CDR3 here is CASSVTGIDYGYTF. The CDR3 coding sequence is TGTGCCAGCTCAGTCACAGGGATAGACTATGGCTACACCTTC. The full variable domain, in which reference TRBV18 and TRBJ1-2 provide the parts outside the CDR3, is NAGVMQNPRHLVRRRGQEARLRCSPMKGHSHVYWYRQLPEEGLKFMVYLQKENIIDESGMPKERFSAEFPKEGPSILRIQQVVRGDSAAYFCASSVTGIDYGYTFGSGTRLTVV.

In its sample, this clone was seen once. For the CDR3, the DNA is TGTGCCAGCAGTTACCCTGGACAGGGGTACGGCTACACCTTC. Its protein is CASSYPGQGYGYTF. The chain has TRBV6-2 or TRBV6-3 and TRBJ1-2; the match to TRBD1 covers 9 bases. The CDR3 runs to 14 residues. V shed 2 bases and J 8 bases; nucleotides not matched to a gene: 6. CDR1 and CDR2 from the germline V gene are MNHEY and SVGEGT.

This clone was recorded only once. V and J are TRBV28 and TRBJ2-1, with a weak D call TRBD1 (5 bases). From germline, CDR1 is MDHEN and CDR2 SYDVKM. The CDR3 is made up of 14 amino acids. Trimming pared 9 bases from V and 9 bases from J, leaving 21 bases between. The CDR3: CASTSLKGHGEQFF. CDR3 DNA: TGTGCCAGTACTTCCCTGAAGGGGCACGGTGAGCAGTTCTTC. The full variable domain, with the rest looked up from reference TRBV28 and TRBJ2-1, is DVKVTQSSRYLVKRTGEKVFLECVQDMDHENMFWYRQDPGLGLRLIYFSYDVKMKEKGDIPEGYSVSREKKERFSLILESASTNQTSMYLCASTSLKGHGEQFFGPGTRLTVL.

The chain couples TRBV5-1 to TRBJ1-1; 10 nucleotides match TRBD1. Looked up from germline, CDR1 is SGHRS and CDR2 is YFSETQ. This CDR3 comprises 14 residues. The ends lost 5 bases at V and 7 bases at J; junction bases unmatched: 8. CDR3 in amino acids: CASSPDRGAREAFF. The CDR3 DNA is TGCGCCAGCAGTCCGGACAGGGGGGCCCGTGAAGCTTTCTTT.

The CDR3 is CASSGTGGGEQYF. The CDR3, as DNA: TGTGCCAGCAGTGGGACAGGGGGCGGCGAGCAGTACTTC. The chain has TRBV7-3 and TRBJ2-7; the match to TRBD1 covers 12 bases. CDR1 is SGHTA, CDR2 FQGTGA, per germline. The CDR3 has 13 residues. Trimming removed 6 bases from V and 6 bases from J; junction bases left unmatched: 3.